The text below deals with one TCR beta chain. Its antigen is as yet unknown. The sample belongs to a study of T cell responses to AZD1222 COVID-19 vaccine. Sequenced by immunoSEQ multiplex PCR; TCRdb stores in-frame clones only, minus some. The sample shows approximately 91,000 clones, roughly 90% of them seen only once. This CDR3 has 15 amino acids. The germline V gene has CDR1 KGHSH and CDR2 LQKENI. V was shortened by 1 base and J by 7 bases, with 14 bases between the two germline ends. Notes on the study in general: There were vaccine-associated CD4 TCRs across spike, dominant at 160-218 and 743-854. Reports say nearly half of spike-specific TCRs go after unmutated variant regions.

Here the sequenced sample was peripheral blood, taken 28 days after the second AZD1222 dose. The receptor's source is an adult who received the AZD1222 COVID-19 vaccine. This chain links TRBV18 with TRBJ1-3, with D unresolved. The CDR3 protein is CASSPQASGRNTIYF. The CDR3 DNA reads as TGTGCCAGCTCACCACAGGCCTCGGGTCGGAACACCATATATTTT. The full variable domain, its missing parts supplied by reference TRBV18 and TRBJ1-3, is NAGVMQNPRHLVRRRGQEARLRCSPMKGHSHVYWYRQLPEEGLKFMVYLQKENIIDESGMPKERFSAEFPKEGPSILRIQQVVRGDSAAYFCASSPQASGRNTIYFGEGSWLTVV.